This T cell receptor beta chain stems from a study of shared clonotypes between healthy human individuals. Study overall: Three plates each covered CD4 naive and memory; CD8 naive two, CD8 memory one. Study conclusions and caveats: An effect of sequencing depth on clonotype sharing among donors was expected. Blood alone was sampled, and tissue repertoires likely differ. Generally, naive subsets came out with larger estimated richness than memory subsets.

On this clone itself: Its cognate antigen is unknown.

Produced via immunoSEQ multiplex PCR; TCRdb's table is partial and in-frame only. This repertoire shows 950,000 to 1,100,000 clones, about 84% found once; its top ten account for under 0.8%. J was trimmed by 7 bases and V by 1 base; bases with no gene match: 5. The CDR3 extends over 14 amino acids. The germline gives CDR1 KGHSH, CDR2 LQKENI. The TCR was taken from a man aged 18 to 29 in good health. Some clones in this sample may be carry-over from other donors' samples. The chain recombines TRBV18 with TRBJ1-2; 8 bases align to TRBD1. Sequencing was done on a sample of memory CD4+ T cells from PBMCs. Described subset: CD45RA-negative fraction. The DNA for the CDR3 is TGTGCCAGCTCACCACTCAGGGGGCCTGCTGGCTACACCTTC. Protein: CASSPLRGPAGYTF.